This TCR beta chain was identified in a study of neurological immune-mediated disorders. Germline assignment: CDR1 LNHNV and CDR2 YYDKDF (reference sequence). The V gene end was trimmed by 0 bases and the J gene end by 3 bases; junction bases not matched to a gene: 10. The CDR3 consists of 17 residues. At least ten counts were recorded for this clonotype. With 10-nucleotide random UMIs, 5'RACE was used to make the cDNA. TCRdb ran MiXCR on the 5' RACE reads and lists one entry per CDR3 protein. The table lists tens of thousands of distinct CDR3 sequences, about an eighth of them singletons. The V gene is TRBV15, the J gene TRBJ2-7; 8 bases agree with TRBD2. This sequence originates from a woman in her sixties with HTLV-1-associated myelopathy (HAM/TSP). The material sequenced was PBMCs. CDR3 in DNA: TGTGCCACCAGCAGAGATCGGGGACGGGGGGGCCGCTACGAGCAGTACTTC. It is translated as CATSRDRGRGGRYEQYF.